The 20 T cell receptor beta chains presented below share a single source sample, sequenced in a study of blood T cell repertoires in COVID-19. This table comes from immunoSEQ multiplex PCR, and its TCRdb copy is limited to in-frame clones, with some not included. The table includes about 350,000 clones, 88% detected once. What was sequenced was PBMCs or T cells enriched from blood (not recorded which). Receptor source: a woman aged 25-40 years who had been exposed to COVID-19.

V is TRBV5-1 and J is TRBJ1-4, with TRBD1 matching over 7 bases. The CDR3 is 20 residues long. V shed 4 bases and J 1 base; nucleotides not matched to a gene: 19. The germline CDR1 and CDR2 sequences are SGHRS and YFSETQ. CDR3 residues: CASSLGPWQGEKGTNEKLFF. The CDR3 DNA follows: TGCGCCAGCAGCCTCGGACCCTGGCAGGGGGAAAAGGGAACTAATGAAAAACTGTTTTTT.

The chain joins TRBV9 to TRBJ1-2; D gene ambiguous. The CDR3 has 12 amino acids. Germline CDR1 reads SGDLS; CDR2 reads YYNGEE. V lost 6 bases and J 3 bases, leaving 9 bases between the germline ends. The chain's CDR3 is CASKGGYYGYTF. The CDR3 coding sequence is TGTGCCAGCAAAGGCGGATACTATGGCTACACCTTC.

The V call is TRBV7-9, the J call TRBJ2-7; TRBD1 matches 9 bases. CDR1 SEHNR and CDR2 FQNEAQ come from the germline V gene (reference sequence). The CDR3 loop spans 14 amino acids. Trimming took 5 bases from V and 3 from J; bases not matched to a gene: 5. The CDR3 DNA follows: TGTGCCAGCAGCCAAACAGGGGGCGGCTACGAGCAGTACTTC. This gives the protein CASSQTGGGYEQYF.

The CDR3 reads CASSPSDRSHGNTIYF. CDR3 in DNA: TGTGCCAGCAGCCCCTCGGACAGGTCTCACGGAAACACCATATATTTT. This chain connects TRBV9 to TRBJ1-3, with 7 bases matching TRBD1. J gave up 4 bases and V 4 bases, and 11 bases lay outside the gene matches. Germline V gene lookup returns CDR1 SGDLS and CDR2 YYNGEE. The CDR3 consists of 16 residues. The whole variable domain, filled in from reference TRBV9 and TRBJ1-3, reads DSGVTQTPKHLITATGQRVTLRCSPRSGDLSVYWYQQSLDQGLQFLIQYYNGEERAKGNILERFSAQQFPDLHSELNLSSLELGDSALYFCASSPSDRSHGNTIYFGEGSWLTVV.

DNA for the CDR3: TGTGCCAGTAGTCCCCGGGACAAGGCCCAGCATTTT. Its translation: CASSPRDKAQHF. J is TRBJ1-5 and V is TRBV19; tentatively, D is TRBD1 (6 bases). Per germline, CDR1 LNHDA and CDR2 SQIVND (reference sequence). This CDR3 has 12 residues. Trimming removed 5 bases from V and 11 bases from J, with 13 bases in between.

This chain's CDR3 is CAISDRGDSYEQYF. The CDR3 nucleotides are TGTGCCATCAGTGATCGGGGGGACTCCTACGAGCAGTACTTC. The chain uses TRBV10-3 and TRBJ2-7, with 7 bases matching TRBD2. CDR3 length equals 14 residues. Germline CDR1 reads ENHRY; CDR2 reads SYGVKD. The junction had 2 bases not matched to a gene; V was cut back by 3 bases and J by 0 bases.

The chain couples TRBV9 to TRBJ2-1; TRBD2 agrees at 8 bases. V lost 2 bases to trimming and J lost 6 bases; unmatched junction nucleotides: 7. Germline V gives CDR1 SGDLS, CDR2 YYNGEE. The CDR3 loop spans 15 amino acids. The CDR3 bases are TGTGCCAGCAGCGTGACCGGGACTAGAGGCAATGAGCAGTTCTTC. Amino acids: CASSVTGTRGNEQFF. Variable domain in full (rest from reference TRBV9 and TRBJ2-1): DSGVTQTPKHLITATGQRVTLRCSPRSGDLSVYWYQQSLDQGLQFLIQYYNGEERAKGNILERFSAQQFPDLHSELNLSSLELGDSALYFCASSVTGTRGNEQFFGPGTRLTVL.

The chain recombines TRBV19 with TRBJ1-6, with D possibly being TRBD1 (6 bases). Trimming shortened V by 9 bases and J by 3 bases, and 12 bases separated the two germline ends. Germline lookup yields CDR1 LNHDA and CDR2 SQIVND (reference sequence). The CDR3 covers 14 residues. The CDR3, as DNA: TGTGCCAGCCGTGGGGGCGGCTATAATTCACCCCTCCACTTT. Protein product: CASRGGGYNSPLHF.

This rearrangement joins TRBV7-9 to TRBJ1-2; D remains unclear. The CDR3 contains 10 residues. CDR1 is SEHNR, CDR2 FQNEAQ, per germline (reference sequence). V was cut by 4 bases and J by 6 bases, with 3 bases left in between. This chain's CDR3 is CASSSDGYTF. The CDR3 DNA is TGTGCCAGCAGCTCCGATGGCTACACCTTC. The full variable domain, with the rest looked up from reference TRBV7-9 and TRBJ1-2, is DTGVSQNPRHKITKRGQNVTFRCDPISEHNRLYWYRQTLGQGPEFLTYFQNEAQLEKSRLLSDRFSAERPKGSFSTLEIQRTEQGDSAMYLCASSSDGYTFGSGTRLTVV.

This clone was detected only a few times. V and J are TRBV18 and TRBJ1-1; D call uncertain. V was pared by 6 bases and J by 0 bases, with 8 bases between. From germline, CDR1 is KGHSH and CDR2 LQKENI. This CDR3 is built from 13 residues. CDR3 nucleotide sequence: TGTGCCAGCTCGGAGCAGCTGAACACTGAAGCTTTCTTT. Amino acid sequence: CASSEQLNTEAFF.

This clone was counted between two and nine times. The CDR3: CASSAYTGPYEQYF. CDR3 DNA: TGTGCCAGCAGCGCCTATACAGGGCCCTACGAGCAGTACTTC. V and J are TRBV6-5 and TRBJ2-7, with D maybe TRBD1 (6 bases). V gave up 6 bases and J gave up 2 bases, with 14 bases separating them. The CDR3 is made up of 14 amino acids. Germline-derived CDR1 and CDR2 are MNHEY and SVGAGI.

The chain carries TRBV18 and TRBJ2-7, with a possible D match to TRBD2 (6 bases). CDR1 is KGHSH and CDR2 is LQKENI in the germline V gene. The CDR3 loop spans 13 amino acids. V was cut by 2 bases and J by 10 bases, with 15 bases left in between. In DNA form, the CDR3 reads TGTGCCAGCTCACCAGTTCCCCTAGCGCTTCAGTACTTC. Its protein product is CASSPVPLALQYF.

This clone was counted between two and nine times. The rearrangement uses TRBV7-9 and TRBJ1-2, with 7 bases identical to TRBD1. Germline V gives CDR1 SEHNR, CDR2 FQNEAQ (reference sequence). The CDR3 length is 14 residues. V shed 3 bases, J shed 6 bases, and the junction held 7 bases outside the gene matches. CDR3 nucleotides: TGTGCCAGCAGCTTGTTTCGCCAGGGGGATGGCTACACCTTC. As protein: CASSLFRQGDGYTF.

This chain uses TRBV11-3 with TRBJ2-7; possibly TRBD1 for D (6 bases). The CDR3 sequence is 11 residues long. Germline CDR1 reads SGHNT; CDR2 reads YENEEA. V dropped 5 bases and J dropped 12 bases, with 14 bases sitting between them. This CDR3 is CASSRGGRWYF. CDR3 nucleotide sequence: TGTGCCAGCAGCCGTGGGGGCCGGTGGTACTTC.

The genes are TRBV10-3 and TRBJ2-5; 8 positions agree with TRBD2. Germline V lookup: CDR1 ENHRY, CDR2 SYGVKD. V lost 6 bases, J lost 2 bases, and 11 bases stayed unmatched. The CDR3 has 16 amino acids. CDR3 amino acids: CAISGGASGTQETQYF. As DNA, the CDR3 is TGTGCCATCAGCGGGGGGGCTAGCGGAACACAAGAGACCCAGTACTTC.

The CDR3 region is CASSRTGGLATEAFF. The DNA for the CDR3 is TGTGCCAGTAGCCGGACAGGGGGATTGGCCACTGAAGCTTTCTTT. This chain uses TRBV19 with TRBJ1-1; 10 bases map to TRBD1. The germline V gene has CDR1 LNHDA and CDR2 SQIVND (reference sequence). CDR3 length equals 15 residues. V shed 6 bases, J shed 4 bases, and the junction held 8 bases outside the gene matches.

The V call is TRBV11-1, the J call TRBJ1-2, with 9 positions matching TRBD1. With 5 bases clipped from V and 7 bases from J, the junction kept 8 bases outside the gene matches. CDR1 and CDR2 from the germline V gene are SGHAT and FQDESV (reference sequence). CDR3 length: 14 residues. CDR3 sequence (DNA): TGTGCCAGCAGCCCGACGGACAGGGGTGGTGGCTACACCTTC. As protein: CASSPTDRGGGYTF.

J is TRBJ1-5 and V is TRBV10-3; TRBD1 matches at 7 bases. This CDR3 spans 16 amino acids. Germline V gene data show CDR1 as ENHRY and CDR2 as SYGVKD. Trimming at V came to 0 bases and at J to 11 bases, leaving 13 bases not matched to a gene. The CDR3 region is CAISESGAGGGRAQHF. The CDR3 bases are TGTGCCATCAGTGAGTCTGGGGCAGGGGGTGGTCGAGCCCAGCATTTT.

The chain couples TRBV20-1 to TRBJ2-1; maybe TRBD1 (6 bases). The CDR3 is 11 residues long. The germline V gene encodes CDR1 DFQATT and CDR2 SNEGSKA (reference sequence). The CDR3 DNA reads as TGCGGGGGCACGGCGCACAATGAGCAGTTCTTC. Protein product: CGGTAHNEQFF.

This chain joins TRBV7-9 and TRBJ1-2, with 7 bases fitting TRBD1. The CDR3 is 12 amino acids. V gave up 3 bases and J gave up 8 bases; unmatched junction bases: 3. The germline gives CDR1 SEHNR, CDR2 FQNEAQ (reference sequence). For the CDR3, the DNA is TGTGCCAGCAGCTTGGGACAGCTAGGCTACACCTTC. Protein product: CASSLGQLGYTF.